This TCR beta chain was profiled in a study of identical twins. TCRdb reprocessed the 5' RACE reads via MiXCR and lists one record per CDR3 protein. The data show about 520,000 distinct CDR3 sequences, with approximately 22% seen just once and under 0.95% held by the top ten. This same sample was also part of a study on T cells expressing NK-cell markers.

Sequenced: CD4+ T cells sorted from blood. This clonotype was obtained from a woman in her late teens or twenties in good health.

The CDR3 DNA follows: TGCAGTTTAGCGGGGGGGGTGAAAGATACGCAGTATTTT. Amino acid sequence: CSLAGGVKDTQYF. The V and J genes are TRBV20-1 and TRBJ2-3; 11 bases map to TRBD2. The V gene end was trimmed by 8 bases and the J gene end by 5 bases; junction bases not matched to a gene: 6. Germline loops: CDR1 DFQATT, CDR2 SNEGSKA (reference sequence). The CDR3 length is 13 residues.